Following are 8 T cell receptor beta chains from one sample sequenced in a study of early T cells in non-severe SARS-CoV-2 infection. TCRdb reprocessed the 5' RACE reads with MiXCR, giving one entry per CDR3 protein. This table has about 55,000 distinct CDR3 sequences, about 15% appearing once. The sequencing here drew on whole blood, taken at baseline. These receptors came from an adult who was a healthcare worker with PCR-confirmed SARS-CoV-2 infection or an uninfected control (not recorded which).

This clonotype was detected a few times. This chain uses TRBV5-4 with TRBJ1-2; D is ambiguous. Trimming cost V 2 bases and J 10 bases, with 15 bases left between them. The V gene's germline CDR1 is SGHNT and CDR2 YYREEE (reference sequence). The CDR3 extends over 13 amino acids. The CDR3 sequence is CASSFDISYDYTF. The CDR3 nucleotides read TGTGCCAGCAGCTTTGACATCTCTTACGACTACACCTTC.

The table lists this clonotype with a few counts. The chain combines TRBV5-1 with TRBJ2-5, with D perhaps given as TRBD1 or TRBD2 (5 bases each). V lost 4 bases and J 2 bases, leaving 9 bases between the germline ends. Germline V lookup: CDR1 SGHRS, CDR2 YFSETQ. This CDR3 is 13 amino acids long. The CDR3, as DNA: TGCGCCAGCAGCGAGGGACCTCAAGAGACCCAGTACTTC. Translating gives CASSEGPQETQYF.

This rearrangement joins TRBV5-1 to TRBJ2-3; 11 nucleotides align to TRBD2. Germline V gene sequence: CDR1 SGHRS, CDR2 YFSETQ. This CDR3 contains 14 residues. V lost 5 bases and J lost 5; bases outside the gene matches: 4. CDR3 sequence: CASRTSGSGDTQYF. The DNA for the CDR3 is TGCGCCAGCAGAACTAGCGGGAGTGGAGATACGCAGTATTTT.

The rearrangement joins TRBV6-1 to TRBJ2-1; D possibly corresponds to TRBD2 (6 bases). CDR3 size: 16 residues. Trimming removed 2 bases from V and 6 bases from J, with 17 bases in between. Germline V CDR1 and CDR2: MNHNS, SASEGT. The CDR3 DNA reads as TGTGCCAGCAGTGAATCCCCCGGAGGGGCTCGCAATGAGCAGTTCTTC. Translated: CASSESPGGARNEQFF.

This clonotype was counted between two and nine times. V and J are TRBV28 and TRBJ2-7; D may be TRBD1 (5 bases). Germline V gene data show CDR1 as MDHEN and CDR2 as SYDVKM. The germline V and J ends were trimmed by 7 bases and 3 bases, with 10 bases remaining between them. This CDR3 region has 12 residues. The DNA for the CDR3 is TGTGCCAGCACTGGCGGACACTACGAGCAGTACTTC. Translated: CASTGGHYEQYF.

The chain uses TRBV3-1 and TRBJ2-5, with a weak D call TRBD2 (6 bases). Germline-derived CDR1 and CDR2 are LGHDT and YNNKEL (reference sequence). The CDR3 has 15 amino acids. V was cut by 5 bases and J by 4 bases, with 17 bases left in between. The CDR3 DNA sequence: TGTGCCAGCAGCACACGGGACTTCGCGGGAGAGACCCAGTACTTC. Protein sequence: CASSTRDFAGETQYF.

This clonotype occurred many times. The chain combines TRBV6-1 with TRBJ2-7; 13 nucleotides line up with TRBD2. Germline V gives CDR1 MNHNS, CDR2 SASEGT. This CDR3 comprises 15 residues. V lost 3 bases and J lost 4; bases outside the gene matches: 3. The CDR3 loop reads CASSDRTSGSYEQYF. CDR3 sequence (DNA): TGTGCCAGCAGTGATAGGACTAGCGGGAGTTACGAGCAGTACTTC.

J is TRBJ2-3 and V is TRBV2; D ambiguous. V was shortened by 4 bases and J by 0 bases, with 8 bases between the two germline ends. Looked up from germline, CDR1 is SNHLY and CDR2 is FYNNEI. The CDR3 totals 14 residues. CDR3 sequence: CASSGAQSTDTQYF. CDR3 DNA: TGTGCCAGCAGTGGTGCGCAGAGCACAGATACGCAGTATTTT.